The rows below give T cell receptor beta chains drawn from one sample of a study of STAT5B mutations in CD4+ large granular lymphocyte leukemia. Repertoires were generated with immunoSEQ multiplex PCR, while TCRdb's copy carries only in-frame clones and drops some. The table lists 30,000 to 40,000 clones, approximately 85% of them singletons, with around 1.3% in the top ten. Sequenced: CD4+ T cells from blood buffy coats. The receptors were gathered from a human donor in good health. Both conserved end residues are part of each CDR3. Each record gives: CDR3 protein, CDR3 DNA, V gene, J gene, clone size, D gene. A D gene is named only where the DNA matches it firmly. Only some rows state a clone size, as once, few, many or a class for expanded clones.

CDR3: CASSWAAREYGYTF
DNA: TGTGCCAGCAGTTGGGCAGCAAGAGAGTATGGCTACACCTTC
V: TRBV27
J: TRBJ1-2
size: -
D: -

CDR3: CASSDRVGYTF
DNA: TGTGCCAGCAGTGACAGGGTCGGCTACACCTTC
V: TRBV2
J: TRBJ1-2
size: -
D: -

CDR3: CASSEPSEQYF
DNA: TGTGCCAGCAGTGAGCCAAGTGAGCAGTACTTC
V: TRBV6-1
J: TRBJ2-7
size: -
D: -

CDR3: CASSFMGAGEKLFF
DNA: TGTGCCAGCAGCTTTATGGGGGCCGGGGAAAAACTGTTTTTT
V: TRBV2
J: TRBJ1-4
size: -
D: -

CDR3: CASSLGGRGTRGYTF
DNA: TGTGCCAGCAGTTTAGGGGGACGGGGGACGAGAGGCTACACCTTC
V: TRBV28
J: TRBJ1-2
size: -
D: -

CDR3: CASTIISNQPQHF
DNA: TGTGCCAGCACTATTATTAGCAATCAGCCCCAGCATTTT
V: TRBV6-1
J: TRBJ1-5
size: -
D: -

CDR3: CASSLGGREADTQYF
DNA: TGTGCCAGCAGCTTGGGGGGCAGGGAGGCAGATACGCAGTATTTT
V: TRBV5-4
J: TRBJ2-3
size: -
D: -

CDR3: CASSFPDYGYTF
DNA: TGTGCCAGCAGTTTTCCTGACTATGGCTACACCTTC
V: TRBV28
J: TRBJ1-2
size: -
D: -

CDR3: CASTGNQYTQYF
DNA: TGTGCTAGCACGGGTAACCAGTATACGCAGTATTTT
V: TRBV9
J: TRBJ2-3
size: -
D: -

CDR3: CATVTTSGSYNEQFF
DNA: TGTGCCACCGTTACGACTAGCGGCTCCTACAATGAGCAGTTCTTC
V: TRBV15
J: TRBJ2-1
size: -
D: TRBD2

CDR3: CASSLATGANVLTF
DNA: TGTGCCAGCAGCTTAGCTACTGGGGCCAACGTCCTGACTTTC
V: TRBV7-8
J: TRBJ2-6
size: -
D: -

CDR3: CASSRFLSGQDAEAFF
DNA: TGTGCCAGCTCACGGTTTCTCTCGGGACAAGATGCTGAAGCTTTCTTT
V: TRBV18
J: TRBJ1-1
size: once
D: -

CDR3: CAISEGGRENTEAFF
DNA: TGTGCCATCAGTGAGGGGGGCAGGGAGAACACTGAAGCTTTCTTT
V: TRBV10-3
J: TRBJ1-1
size: -
D: -

CDR3: CASSLPSGNEQFF
DNA: TGTGCCAGCAGTTTACCTAGCGGGAATGAGCAGTTCTTC
V: TRBV28
J: TRBJ2-1
size: -
D: TRBD2

CDR3: CASRETGGHTEAFF
DNA: TGCGCCAGCAGGGAGACAGGGGGCCACACTGAAGCTTTCTTT
V: TRBV5-1
J: TRBJ1-1
size: -
D: TRBD1

CDR3: CASSLGDILAETQYF
DNA: TGTGCCAGCAGCTTAGGGGACATTCTGGCGGAGACCCAGTACTTC
V: TRBV11-1
J: TRBJ2-5
size: -
D: -

CDR3: CASSIGGPGSFENSPLHF
DNA: TGTGCCAGTAGTATAGGGGGCCCAGGATCCTTTGAAAATTCACCCCTCCACTTT
V: TRBV19
J: TRBJ1-6
size: -
D: -

CDR3: CASTAIADQETQYF
DNA: TGTGCCAGCACCGCGATAGCAGACCAAGAGACCCAGTACTTC
V: TRBV5-6
J: TRBJ2-5
size: -
D: -

CDR3: CASSRDVNEQFF
DNA: TGTGCCAGCAGCCGGGATGTCAATGAGCAGTTCTTC
V: TRBV11-2
J: TRBJ2-1
size: -
D: -

CDR3: CATREGISYNSPLHF
DNA: TGCGCCACCCGGGAGGGTATCTCGTATAATTCACCCCTCCACTTT
V: TRBV5-1
J: TRBJ1-6
size: -
D: -

CDR3: CASIDFGQDQETQYF
DNA: TGTGCCAGTATAGACTTTGGGCAGGACCAAGAGACCCAGTACTTC
V: TRBV5-6
J: TRBJ2-5
size: -
D: -

CDR3: CASSPGQGTDTQYF
DNA: TGTGCCAGTAGTCCAGGACAGGGAACAGATACGCAGTATTTT
V: TRBV19
J: TRBJ2-3
size: -
D: TRBD1